The 15 T cell receptor beta chains given below trace back to one sample, sequenced in a study of regulatory T cells in long-lasting Graves disease (dated by TCRdb to about 2021). Library preparation used multiplex PCR. Reads for this sample came from an Illumina HiSeq 4000. TCR beta libraries were built with iRepertoire HTBI primers and Arm-PCR amplification of CDR3 regions. The public reads were reprocessed in TCRdb via fastp at Q25 and MiXCR, keeping in-frame beta chains. Identical CDR3 proteins give one entry, which carries the most common genes and DNA. Within this sample are roughly 350,000 distinct CDR3 sequences, with roughly 16% of them counted one time only. 20% of the sample is in the top ten clones. What the time point label conveys for this sample: newly diagnosed GD, antithyroid drugs for less than 3 months. RNA was extracted from PBMCs in TRIzol for both TCR sequencing and RNA sequencing.

This sample was also put to use in a study of T cells in Graves' hyperthyroidism and ophthalmopathy.

Sequenced here: peripheral blood mononuclear cells (PBMCs), sampled at new diagnosis, from a patient treated with antithyroid drugs. These receptors all stem from a young woman with Graves disease. Donor details come from another sample of the same person, matched by shared clones.

This clonotype was counted a few times. The chain joins TRBV6-2 or TRBV6-3 to TRBJ2-7, with D possibly TRBD2 on 5 matching bases. CDR3 size: 15 residues. Germline V gives CDR1 MNHEY, CDR2 SVGEGT. Trimming stripped 5 bases from V and 0 bases from J, with 14 bases between. The CDR3: CASSEPRGSSYEQYF. CDR3 DNA: TGTGCCAGCAGTGAACCCCGGGGAAGCTCCTACGAGCAGTACTTC.

This chain uses TRBV6-5 with TRBJ2-2; D is perhaps TRBD2 (6 bases). V lost 3 bases, J lost 4 bases, and 12 bases lay in between. Germline values: CDR1 MNHEY, CDR2 SVGAGI. The CDR3 has 15 residues. The CDR3 sequence is CASSYSGGATGELFF. DNA of the CDR3: TGTGCCAGCAGTTATTCCGGCGGGGCCACCGGGGAGCTGTTTTTT.

As regards this clonotype: The CDR3 does not end in the conserved phenylalanine or tryptophan, so this is likely a read error. This chain uses TRBV12-3 or TRBV12-4 with TRBJ2-7; D tentatively fits TRBD1 or TRBD2 (5 bases each). Trimming cost V 3 bases and J 4 bases, with 13 bases left between them. The CDR3 extends over 14 amino acids. Here the CDR3 DNA reads TGTGCCAGCAGTTTGGGGCTAGCCTCATACGAGCAGTACCTC. This codes for CASSLGLASYEQYL.

This clonotype was seen repeatedly, ten times or more. This rearrangement joins TRBV10-3 to TRBJ1-2; TRBD1 might be the D (5 bases). The CDR3 consists of 14 residues. Germline V gives CDR1 ENHRY, CDR2 SYGVKD. Trimming stripped 3 bases from V and 3 bases from J, with 11 bases between. The chain's CDR3 is CAISESGGDYGYTF. The CDR3 DNA reads TGTGCCATCAGTGAATCTGGGGGGGACTATGGCTACACCTTC.

At least ten counts were recorded for this clonotype. This chain uses TRBV2 with TRBJ2-7; no clear D. V lost 2 bases and J lost 2, with 4 bases in between. CDR3 length: 12 amino acids. Per the germline V gene, CDR1 is SNHLY and CDR2 is FYNNEI. In DNA, the CDR3 is TGTGCCAGCAGTGAATTTACCTACGAGCAGTACTTC. Translating it yields CASSEFTYEQYF.

V and J are TRBV4-1 and TRBJ2-7; D is unclear. The CDR3 runs 13 residues. The germline V and J ends were trimmed by 0 bases and 3 bases, with 6 bases remaining between them. Germline loops: CDR1 MGHRA, CDR2 YSYEKL. CDR3 in DNA: TGCGCCAGCAGCCAAGAGGAGAACTACGAGCAGTACTTC. Protein sequence: CASSQEENYEQYF.

The chain combines TRBV2 with TRBJ2-3; tentatively, D is TRBD1 (6 bases). V was trimmed by 8 bases and J by 1 base, leaving 13 bases between them. The CDR3 has 14 residues. Germline CDR1 SNHLY, CDR2 FYNNEI. The CDR3 loop reads CASGQQSGTDTQYF. DNA of the CDR3: TGTGCCAGCGGACAGCAATCGGGCACAGATACGCAGTATTTT.

This clonotype was seen at least ten times. The V gene is TRBV7-3, the J gene TRBJ2-1; D uncertain. This CDR3 is 12 amino acids long. V was shortened by 5 bases and J by 10 bases, with 12 bases between the two germline ends. Germline CDR1 SGHTA, CDR2 FQGTGA. CDR3 DNA: TGTGCCAGCAGCCAAGGCAAAGGCGAGCAGTTCTTC. Amino acids: CASSQGKGEQFF.

This chain uses TRBV10-3 with TRBJ1-5; 7 nucleotides align to TRBD1. The CDR3 spans 17 residues. Germline V CDR1 and CDR2: ENHRY, SYGVKD. Germline trimming cut 3 bases from V and 3 bases from J; bases unmatched to any gene: 11. CDR3 in amino acids: CAISERDSKVFNQPQHF. The CDR3 coding sequence is TGTGCCATCAGTGAACGGGACAGCAAAGTCTTCAATCAGCCCCAGCATTTT.

This clonotype was seen more than once but under ten times. The gene calls are TRBV7-9 and TRBJ2-4; no clear D. Per germline, CDR1 SEHNR and CDR2 FQNEAQ (reference sequence). V was pared by 1 base and J by 0 bases, with 7 bases between. The CDR3 spans 15 residues. This chain's CDR3 is CASSLVGRAKNIQYF. The CDR3 nucleotides are TGTGCCAGCAGCTTAGTGGGCAGAGCCAAAAACATTCAGTACTTC.

This clonotype was observed a few times. The chain combines TRBV29-1 with TRBJ2-7; 8 bases match TRBD2. V lost 2 bases to trimming and J lost 0 bases; unmatched junction nucleotides: 3. This CDR3 comprises 14 residues. Germline CDR1 is SQVTM and CDR2 is ANQGSEA. CDR3 DNA sequence: TGCAGCGTTGAAATGGCGGGGGGCTCCTACGAGCAGTACTTC. Amino acid sequence: CSVEMAGGSYEQYF.

This clonotype was recorded many times. The genes are TRBV7-3 and TRBJ2-3; 7 bases line up with TRBD1. Germline-derived CDR1 and CDR2 are SGHTA and FQGTGA. The CDR3 runs to 14 residues. With 2 bases clipped from V and 7 bases from J, the junction kept 6 bases outside the gene matches. The CDR3 coding sequence is TGTGCCAGCAGCTTAGTAGGGGGCGGAAATACGCAGTATTTT. Translated, it gives CASSLVGGGNTQYF.

This clonotype was counted at least ten times. The rearrangement joins TRBV5-1 to TRBJ2-1; D gene uncertain. Germline CDR1 is SGHRS and CDR2 is YFSETQ. This CDR3 is built from 13 residues. V shed 4 bases and J shed 6 bases, with 11 bases lying between them. Here the CDR3 DNA reads TGCGCCAGCAGCCCTGGGTCGGCCAATGAGCAGTTCTTC. Amino acid sequence: CASSPGSANEQFF.

This clonotype was counted at least ten times. The V call is TRBV12-5, the J call TRBJ1-1; no firm D call. Germline CDR1 and CDR2: LGHNT and FRNRAP. The V end was cut by 2 bases, the J end by 5 bases, with 6 bases between. The CDR3 has 12 residues. The CDR3 nucleotides are TGTGCTAGTGGTTTGAGGGAGACTGAAGCTTTCTTT. It encodes CASGLRETEAFF.

This clonotype was counted ten times or more. V and J are TRBV7-8 and TRBJ2-1; 12 nucleotides align to TRBD2. CDR1 is SGHVS, CDR2 FQNEAQ, per germline. V trimming: 4 bases; J trimming: 9 bases; junction bases outside the gene matches: 10. CDR3 length equals 16 residues. CDR3 DNA sequence: TGTGCCAGCAGCTACGAGACTAGCGGGAGAGGGATTGAGCAGTTCTTC. Translation: CASSYETSGRGIEQFF.